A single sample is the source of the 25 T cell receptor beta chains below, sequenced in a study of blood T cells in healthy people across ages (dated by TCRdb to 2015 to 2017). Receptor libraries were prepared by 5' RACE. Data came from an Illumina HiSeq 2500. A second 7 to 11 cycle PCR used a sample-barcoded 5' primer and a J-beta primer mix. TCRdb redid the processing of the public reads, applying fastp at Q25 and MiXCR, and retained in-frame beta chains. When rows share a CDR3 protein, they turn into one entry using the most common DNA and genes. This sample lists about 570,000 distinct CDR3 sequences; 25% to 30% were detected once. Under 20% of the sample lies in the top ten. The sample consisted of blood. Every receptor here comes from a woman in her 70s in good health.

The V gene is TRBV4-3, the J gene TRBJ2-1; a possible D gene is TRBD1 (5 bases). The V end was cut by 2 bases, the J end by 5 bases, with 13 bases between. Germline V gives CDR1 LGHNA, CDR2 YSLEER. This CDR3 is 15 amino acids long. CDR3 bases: TGCGCCAGCAGCCAAATAGGGGCCGCAAACAATGAGCAGTTCTTC. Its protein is CASSQIGAANNEQFF.

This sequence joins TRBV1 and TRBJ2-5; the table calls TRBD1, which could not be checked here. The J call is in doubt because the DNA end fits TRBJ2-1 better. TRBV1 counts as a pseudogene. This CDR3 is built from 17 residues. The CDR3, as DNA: TGCACCAGCAGCCAAGTCTTAGTCGAACAGGGAGGACATGAGCAGTTCTTC. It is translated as CTSSQVLVEQGGHEQFF.

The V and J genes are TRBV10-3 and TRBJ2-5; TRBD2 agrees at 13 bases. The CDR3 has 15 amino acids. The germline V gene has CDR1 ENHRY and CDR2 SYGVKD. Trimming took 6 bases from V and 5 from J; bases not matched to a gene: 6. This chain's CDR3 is CAISTGTSGVETQYF. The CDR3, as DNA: TGTGCCATCAGCACCGGGACTAGCGGGGTGGAGACCCAGTACTTC.

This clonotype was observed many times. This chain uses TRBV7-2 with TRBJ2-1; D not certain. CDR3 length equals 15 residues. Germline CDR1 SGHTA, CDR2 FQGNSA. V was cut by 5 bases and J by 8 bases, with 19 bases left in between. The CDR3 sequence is CASSPPPRQSHEQFF. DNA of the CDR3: TGTGCCAGCAGCCCTCCTCCCCGACAAAGCCATGAGCAGTTCTTC.

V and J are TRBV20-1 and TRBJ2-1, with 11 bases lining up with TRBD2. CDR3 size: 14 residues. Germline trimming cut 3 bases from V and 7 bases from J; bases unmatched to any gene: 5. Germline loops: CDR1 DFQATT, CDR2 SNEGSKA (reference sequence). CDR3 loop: CSARAGLAGNEQFF. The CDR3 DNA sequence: TGCAGTGCTAGGGCAGGACTAGCGGGTAATGAGCAGTTCTTC.

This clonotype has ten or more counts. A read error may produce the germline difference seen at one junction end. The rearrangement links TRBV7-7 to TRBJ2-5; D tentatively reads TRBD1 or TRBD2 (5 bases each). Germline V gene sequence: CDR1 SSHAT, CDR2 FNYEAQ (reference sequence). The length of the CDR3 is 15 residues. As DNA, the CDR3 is TGTGCTAGCAGTCAAGGGAGAGGGGTAGAAGAGACCCAGTACTTC. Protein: CASSQGRGVEETQYF.

As DNA, the CDR3 is TGTGCCAGCAGTGCTCGTCCCATTTCTAGCACAGATACGCAGTATTTT. Its protein product is CASSARPISSTDTQYF. The V gene is TRBV13, the J gene TRBJ2-3; no clear D. The CDR3 runs to 16 residues. Looked up from germline, CDR1 is PRHDT and CDR2 is FYEKMQ (reference sequence). Trimming took off 6 bases at V and 0 bases at J, with 16 bases between the two ends. The full variable domain, in which reference TRBV13 and TRBJ2-3 provide the parts outside the CDR3, is AAGVIQSPRHLIKEKRETATLKCYPIPRHDTVYWYQQGPGQDPQFLISFYEKMQSDKGSIPDRFSAQQFSDYHSELNMSSLELGDSALYFCASSARPISSTDTQYFGPGTRLTVL.

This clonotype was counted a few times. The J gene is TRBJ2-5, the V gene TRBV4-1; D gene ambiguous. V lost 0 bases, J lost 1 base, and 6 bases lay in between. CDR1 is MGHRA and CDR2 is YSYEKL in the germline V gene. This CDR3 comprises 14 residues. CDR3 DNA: TGCGCCAGCAGCCAAGACCAGTTCCAAGAGACCCAGTACTTC. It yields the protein CASSQDQFQETQYF.

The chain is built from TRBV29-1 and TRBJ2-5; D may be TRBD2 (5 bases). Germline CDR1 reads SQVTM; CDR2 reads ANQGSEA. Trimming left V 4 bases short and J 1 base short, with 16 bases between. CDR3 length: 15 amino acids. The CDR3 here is CSVGRGSGPQETQYF. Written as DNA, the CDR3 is TGCAGCGTTGGACGCGGGTCCGGGCCCCAAGAGACCCAGTACTTC.

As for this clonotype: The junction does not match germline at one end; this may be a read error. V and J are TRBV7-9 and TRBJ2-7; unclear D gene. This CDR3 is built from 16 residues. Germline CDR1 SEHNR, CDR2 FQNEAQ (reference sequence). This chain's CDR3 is CASSLALGPSSYEQYF. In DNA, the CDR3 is TGTGCCAGCAGCTTAGCGCTGGGTCCATCTTCCTATGAGCAGTACTTC.

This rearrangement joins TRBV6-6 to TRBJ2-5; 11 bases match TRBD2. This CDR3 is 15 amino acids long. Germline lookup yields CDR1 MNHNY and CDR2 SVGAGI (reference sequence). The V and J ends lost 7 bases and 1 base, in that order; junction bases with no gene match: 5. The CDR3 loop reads CASTGTSGFQETQYF. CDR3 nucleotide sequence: TGTGCCAGCACCGGGACTAGCGGTTTCCAAGAGACCCAGTACTTC.

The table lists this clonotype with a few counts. CDR3 DNA sequence: TGTGCCAGCAGTGGACAGTCTAATTCACCCCTCCACTTT. Protein product: CASSGQSNSPLHF. The chain is built from TRBV2 and TRBJ1-6; a possible D gene is TRBD1 (5 bases). Germline V gene data show CDR1 as SNHLY and CDR2 as FYNNEI. The CDR3 loop spans 13 amino acids. V was shortened by 4 bases and J by 6 bases, with 7 bases between the two germline ends.

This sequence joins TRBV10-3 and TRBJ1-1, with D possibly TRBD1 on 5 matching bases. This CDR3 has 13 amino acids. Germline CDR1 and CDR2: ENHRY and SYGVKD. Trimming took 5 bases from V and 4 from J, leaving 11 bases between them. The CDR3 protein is CAISIREGTEAFF. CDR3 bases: TGTGCCATCAGTATCAGGGAGGGCACTGAAGCTTTCTTT.

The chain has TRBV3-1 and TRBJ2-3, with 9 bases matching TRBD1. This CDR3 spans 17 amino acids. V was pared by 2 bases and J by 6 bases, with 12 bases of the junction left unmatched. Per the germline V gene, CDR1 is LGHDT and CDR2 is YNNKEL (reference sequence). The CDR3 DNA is TGTGCCAGCAGCCAAACCTCGGGACAGGGCCCGACCGATACGCAGTATTTT. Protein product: CASSQTSGQGPTDTQYF.

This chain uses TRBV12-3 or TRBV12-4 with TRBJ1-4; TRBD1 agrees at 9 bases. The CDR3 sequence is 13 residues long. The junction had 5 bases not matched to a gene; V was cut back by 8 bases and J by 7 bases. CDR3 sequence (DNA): TGTGCCAGCGGTGGGACAGGGTCTGAAAAACTGTTTTTT. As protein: CASGGTGSEKLFF.

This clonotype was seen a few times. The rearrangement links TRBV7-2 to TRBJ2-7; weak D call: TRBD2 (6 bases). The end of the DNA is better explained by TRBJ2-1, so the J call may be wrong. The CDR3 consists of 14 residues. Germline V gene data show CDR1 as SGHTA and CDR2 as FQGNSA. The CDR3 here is CASSHGGTYNEQFF. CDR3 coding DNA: TGTGCCAGCAGCCACGGGGGTACCTACAATGAGCAGTTCTTC.

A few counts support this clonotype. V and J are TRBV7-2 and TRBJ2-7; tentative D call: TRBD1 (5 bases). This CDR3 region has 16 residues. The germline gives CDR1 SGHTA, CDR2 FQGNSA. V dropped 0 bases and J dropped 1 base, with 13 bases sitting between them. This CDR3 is CASSLAMTVGSYEQYF. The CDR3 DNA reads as TGTGCCAGCAGCTTAGCCATGACAGTGGGTTCCTACGAGCAGTACTTC.

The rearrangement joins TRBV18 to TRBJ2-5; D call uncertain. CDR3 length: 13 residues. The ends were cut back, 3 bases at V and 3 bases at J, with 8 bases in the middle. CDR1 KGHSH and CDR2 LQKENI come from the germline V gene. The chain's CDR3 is CASSPRQKETQYF. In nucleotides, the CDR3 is TGTGCCAGCTCACCTAGGCAGAAAGAGACCCAGTACTTC.

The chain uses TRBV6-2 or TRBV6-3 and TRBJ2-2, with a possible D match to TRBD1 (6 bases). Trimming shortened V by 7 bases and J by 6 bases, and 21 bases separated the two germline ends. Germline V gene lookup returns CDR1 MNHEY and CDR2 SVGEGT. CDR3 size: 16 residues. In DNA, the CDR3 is TGTGCCAGCAACCTCCAGGGGTCGGTAGCCGCCGGGGAGCTGTTTTTT. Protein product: CASNLQGSVAAGELFF.

In DNA form, the CDR3 reads TGTGCCAGTACCTCCGGACAAGGTGGGGCCAACGTCCTGACTTTC. Its translation: CASTSGQGGANVLTF. The rearrangement links TRBV19 to TRBJ2-6; a possible D gene is TRBD1 (5 bases). Per the germline V gene, CDR1 is LNHDA and CDR2 is SQIVND (reference sequence). The CDR3 runs 15 residues. Deletions cut 7 bases from V and 3 bases from J, with 13 bases between.

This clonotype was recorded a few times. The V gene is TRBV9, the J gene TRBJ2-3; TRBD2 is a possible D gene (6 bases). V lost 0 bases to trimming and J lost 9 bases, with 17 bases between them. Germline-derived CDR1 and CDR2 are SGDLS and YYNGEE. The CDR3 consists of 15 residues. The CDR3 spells CASSVVSHAEGTQYF. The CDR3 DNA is TGTGCCAGCAGCGTAGTGAGCCACGCGGAGGGAACGCAGTATTTT. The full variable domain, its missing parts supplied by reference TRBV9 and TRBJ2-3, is DSGVTQTPKHLITATGQRVTLRCSPRSGDLSVYWYQQSLDQGLQFLIQYYNGEERAKGNILERFSAQQFPDLHSELNLSSLELGDSALYFCASSVVSHAEGTQYFGPGTRLTVL.

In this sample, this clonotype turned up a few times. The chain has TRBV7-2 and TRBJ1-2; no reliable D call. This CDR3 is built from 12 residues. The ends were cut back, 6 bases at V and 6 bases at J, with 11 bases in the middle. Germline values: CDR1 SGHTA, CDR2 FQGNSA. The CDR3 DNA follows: TGTGCCAGCAGATCGGTTCCAAATGGCTACACCTTC. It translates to CASRSVPNGYTF.

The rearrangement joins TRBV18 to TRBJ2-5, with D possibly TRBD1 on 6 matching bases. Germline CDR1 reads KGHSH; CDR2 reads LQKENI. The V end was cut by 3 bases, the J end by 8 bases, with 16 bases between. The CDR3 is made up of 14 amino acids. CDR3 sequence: CASSPSQGAPTQYF. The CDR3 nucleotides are TGTGCCAGCTCACCGTCACAGGGAGCACCTACCCAGTACTTC.

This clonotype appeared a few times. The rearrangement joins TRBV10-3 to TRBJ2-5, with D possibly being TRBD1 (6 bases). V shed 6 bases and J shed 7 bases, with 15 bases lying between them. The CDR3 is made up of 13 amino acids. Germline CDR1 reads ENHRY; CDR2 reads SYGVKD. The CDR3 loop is CAISQGIGRTQYF. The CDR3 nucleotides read TGTGCCATCAGCCAGGGGATTGGGCGGACCCAGTACTTC.

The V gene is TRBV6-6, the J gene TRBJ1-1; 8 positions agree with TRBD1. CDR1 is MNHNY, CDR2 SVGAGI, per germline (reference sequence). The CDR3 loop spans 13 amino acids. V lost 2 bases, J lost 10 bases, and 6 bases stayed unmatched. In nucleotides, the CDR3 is TGTGCCAGCAGTTACGGGGAGCAGGGGGCAGCTTTCTTT. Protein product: CASSYGEQGAAFF.